This is a list of T cell receptor beta chains from one sample in a study of beta chain features in type 1 diabetes. The data were produced by immunoSEQ multiplex PCR, yet TCRdb's version contains in-frame clones alone and is incomplete. Altogether under 800,000 clones are present, roughly a sixth being singletons, with the ten largest covering about 0.087%. Input material: naive CD4+ T cells from blood. These receptor sequences come from a man between 18 and 29 years old in good health. Both conserved end residues are trimmed from each CDR3. The D gene is left open where the match is weak. Expanded clones get a size class; other rows say once, few or many, or leave the size out.

TRBJ2-7 | TRBD2 | TRBV28 | 12 | - | ASRHRGGAYEQY
TRBJ2-1 | TRBD1 | TRBV4-3 | 14 | - | ASSQEIRGHYNEQF
TRBJ1-1 | - | TRBV5-4 | 12 | - | ASSPRTGNTEAF
TRBJ2-7 | TRBD1 | TRBV5-1 | 12 | few | ASSLGTGPHEQY
TRBJ2-5 | TRBD1 | TRBV15 | 13 | - | ATGWPQGVTETQY
TRBJ1-5 | - | TRBV7-9 | 16 | few | ASSLGVAGRVFNQPQH
TRBJ2-1 | - | TRBV30 | 12 | few | ACTDGSSYNEQF
TRBJ1-1 | - | TRBV29-1 | 8 | few | SVVGTEAF
TRBJ1-3 | - | TRBV28 | 11 | few | ASISSAGNTIY
TRBJ2-1 | TRBD2 | TRBV9 | 15 | few | ASSLSAGTSGNNEQF
TRBJ1-2 | - | TRBV4-3 | 14 | few | ASSQNIATGRYGYT
TRBJ2-6 | - | TRBV7-2 | 12 | - | ASRDRTGANVLT
TRBJ1-5 | - | TRBV28 | 13 | - | ASSSTRNSNQPQH
TRBJ2-2 | - | TRBV5-6 | 13 | - | ASSLVARNTGELF
TRBJ2-3 | TRBD2 | TRBV4-2 | 13 | few | ASSQGSGEGDTQY
TRBJ1-2 | - | TRBV9 | 15 | few | ASSVAQPRSHRKGYT
TRBJ1-5 | - | TRBV7-9 | 17 | few | ASSLWRMGSSARNQPQH
TRBJ2-7 | - | TRBV2 | 9 | - | AGSRRGEQY
TRBJ2-7 | TRBD1 | TRBV4-3 | 12 | - | ASSPRTGTYEQY